Sequencing of this T cell receptor beta chain was carried out in a study of metastatic and nonmetastatic thyroid tumors. Background on the study: Repertoire comparisons spanned blood and tumor or nodule tissue from malignant and benign thyroid patients.

V was pared by 8 bases and J by 6 bases, with 5 bases of the junction left unmatched. This CDR3 has 14 amino acids. CDR1 is SNHLY and CDR2 is FYNNEI in the germline V gene. None of the patients had undergone any treatment ahead of thyroid surgery. Methods used by the authors: Building a distant-metastasis classifier for papillary thyroid cancer drew on CDR3 differences across clinicopathological groups. Through MiXCR, TCRdb re-clonotyped the PCR reads. The V and J calls follow TCRdb's processing rather than the paper's. Of tens of thousands of clones in the sample, roughly 23% were seen once. Study findings and constraints: As reported, TCR beta diversity in blood and tumor was significantly higher in malignant thyroid tumors than in benign nodules.

This clone occurred many times. The antigen is not known. The receptor's source is a male donor with papillary thyroid cancer or a benign thyroid nodule (not recorded which). Some clones in this sample may be carry-over from other donors' samples. Sample: blood. The chain joins TRBV2 to TRBJ2-2; the match to TRBD2 covers 11 bases. Here the CDR3 reads CASEVLAGAGELFF. The CDR3 DNA is TGTGCCAGCGAAGTACTAGCGGGAGCCGGGGAGCTGTTTTTT.